This TCR beta chain was captured by sequencing in a study of T cell responses to AZD1222 COVID-19 vaccine. General study findings and limits: Following two doses of AZD1222, Spike-specific TCR breadth and depth rose.

There are 15 residues in the CDR3. V lost 0 bases to trimming and J lost 0 bases, with 6 bases between them. Germline-derived CDR1 and CDR2 are MNHNS and SASEGT. This clone was recorded a few times. Its antigen is unidentified. Profiling relied on immunoSEQ multiplex PCR, and the TCRdb table lists in-frame clones only, not all of them. The sample has 150,000 or so clones, roughly 92% seen once. The source is an adult in good health. Specimen: peripheral blood, collected on day 0 of AZD1222 vaccination. J is TRBJ1-3 and V is TRBV6-1; D possibly corresponds to TRBD1 (6 bases). The CDR3 nucleotides read TGTGCCAGCAGTGAAGCAGGGGGCTCTGGAAACACCATATATTTT. As protein: CASSEAGGSGNTIYF.